This entry lists 13 T cell receptor beta chains sequenced from one sample in a study of cytomegalovirus exposure and HLA in healthy donors. Both 60 Vbeta primers and 13 Jbeta primers went into the PCR. Clones were read by immunoSEQ multiplex PCR, and TCRdb kept only the in-frame ones, dropping some. This sample carries 72,000 or so clones, 74% of them seen once, and the ten largest clones take about an eighth. Sequencing used PBMCs. These receptors were collected from a human donor in good health.

This rearrangement joins TRBV11-3 to TRBJ1-2, with D possibly TRBD1 on 6 matching bases. Deletions cut 3 bases from V and 1 base from J, with 12 bases between. CDR1 and CDR2 (germline): SGHNT, YENEEA. The CDR3 runs to 15 residues. The CDR3, as DNA: TGTGCCAGCAGCTTGGGGGGGACAATTAACTATGGCTACACCTTC. It yields the protein CASSLGGTINYGYTF.

This chain joins TRBV7-2 and TRBJ1-2; TRBD1 agrees at 7 bases. The CDR3 is made up of 15 amino acids. Germline CDR1 reads SGHTA; CDR2 reads FQGNSA. J gave up 3 bases and V 5 bases, and 9 bases lay outside the gene matches. In DNA, the CDR3 is TGTGCCAGCAGCCCCTCGACAGGGAACTACTATGGCTACACCTTC. It specifies CASSPSTGNYYGYTF.

The V and J genes are TRBV19 and TRBJ1-5, with D unresolved. CDR1 and CDR2 (germline): LNHDA, SQIVND (reference sequence). The CDR3 length is 11 residues. V dropped 11 bases and J dropped 3 bases, with 8 bases sitting between them. DNA of the CDR3: TGTGCCTTCGTCTCCAATCAGCCCCAGCATTTT. As protein: CAFVSNQPQHF.

In DNA, the CDR3 is TGCGCCAGCAGCTACACTACTCGAGGACAGGGGGCCGAGCAGTACTTC. Protein: CASSYTTRGQGAEQYF. The chain carries TRBV5-1 and TRBJ2-7; 11 positions agree with TRBD1. The CDR3 is 16 amino acids. Per the germline V gene, CDR1 is SGHRS and CDR2 is YFSETQ. Losses at the gene ends were 3 bases for V and 6 bases for J; bases not matched to a gene: 11.

The V call is TRBV5-1, the J call TRBJ1-4, with D tentatively TRBD1 (6 bases). Germline V gene data show CDR1 as SGHRS and CDR2 as YFSETQ. V gave up 3 bases and J gave up 7 bases, with 19 bases separating them. The CDR3 runs to 16 residues. CDR3: CASSSAGTTDFEKLFF. DNA of the CDR3: TGCGCCAGCAGCTCCGCCGGGACAACTGATTTTGAAAAACTGTTTTTT.

The chain recombines TRBV5-1 with TRBJ1-1; D is unclear. CDR3 length: 11 residues. The V gene's germline CDR1 is SGHRS and CDR2 YFSETQ. Trimming pared 4 bases from V and 5 bases from J, leaving 6 bases between. CDR3 nucleotides: TGCGCCAGCAGCGACTATACTGAAGCTTTCTTT. Translating gives CASSDYTEAFF. Complete variable domain (other parts from reference TRBV5-1 and TRBJ1-1): KAGVTQTPRYLIKTRGQQVTLSCSPISGHRSVSWYQQTPGQGLQFLFEYFSETQRNKGNFPGRFSGRQFSNSRSEMNVSTLELGDSALYLCASSDYTEAFFGQGTRLTVV.

There are a few counts of this clone. This chain joins TRBV30 and TRBJ1-3, with 7 bases matching TRBD1. The CDR3 is 14 amino acids. Germline trimming cut 8 bases from V and 0 bases from J; bases unmatched to any gene: 7. In germline, CDR1 is GTSNPN, CDR2 SVGIG (reference sequence). In DNA form, the CDR3 reads TGTGCCAGTGAACAGGGGACCTCTGGAAACACCATATATTTT. It specifies CASEQGTSGNTIYF.

The chain employs TRBV19 and TRBJ2-1, with 11 bases identical to TRBD1. Germline loops: CDR1 LNHDA, CDR2 SQIVND (reference sequence). The trim removed 2 bases at V and 9 bases at J, leaving 6 bases unmatched. This CDR3 contains 15 residues. This CDR3 is CASSISRTGGCEQFF. The CDR3 nucleotides are TGTGCCAGTAGTATATCCCGGACAGGGGGCTGTGAGCAGTTCTTC.

This clone has a handful of counts. The rearrangement uses TRBV19 and TRBJ2-3; 7 bases are shared with TRBD1. The CDR3 totals 12 residues. V shed 8 bases and J 2 bases; nucleotides not matched to a gene: 1. Germline values: CDR1 LNHDA, CDR2 SQIVND (reference sequence). The CDR3 reads CASEGATDTQYF. The DNA for the CDR3 is TGTGCCAGTGAGGGGGCCACAGATACGCAGTATTTT.

The gene calls are TRBV28 and TRBJ1-3; 8 bases match TRBD1. Per the germline V gene, CDR1 is MDHEN and CDR2 is SYDVKM. V was pared by 3 bases and J by 0 bases, with 4 bases of the junction left unmatched. The CDR3 has 16 residues. The CDR3 loop is CASSLGQAHSGNTIYF. The CDR3 nucleotides read TGTGCCAGCAGTTTGGGACAGGCACACTCTGGAAACACCATATATTTT.

This chain joins TRBV30 and TRBJ1-5, with a possible D match to TRBD1 (6 bases). Trimming left V 5 bases short and J 3 bases short, with 23 bases between. Germline V gene lookup returns CDR1 GTSNPN and CDR2 SVGIG (reference sequence). This CDR3 contains 17 residues. The CDR3 DNA follows: TGTGCCTGGGGCAGGGCCTCCACAGGGCTCTTCAATCAGCCCCAGCATTTT. This gives the protein CAWGRASTGLFNQPQHF.

The rearrangement uses TRBV28 and TRBJ1-5, with D possibly matching TRBD1 (5 bases). Trimming removed 5 bases from V and 5 bases from J, with 16 bases in between. The CDR3 spans 15 residues. Germline V gene data show CDR1 as MDHEN and CDR2 as SYDVKM. CDR3 sequence: CASSTGRRADQPQHF. As DNA, the CDR3 is TGTGCCAGCAGTACCGGGCGCAGGGCGGATCAGCCCCAGCATTTT.

The chain is built from TRBV9 and TRBJ2-1; 9 nucleotides match TRBD1. The V and J ends lost 0 bases and 4 bases, in that order; junction bases with no gene match: 5. The CDR3 has 16 amino acids. Germline V gene data show CDR1 as SGDLS and CDR2 as YYNGEE. The CDR3 DNA follows: TGTGCCAGCAGCGTAGGAGGGACAGGGTTATACAATGAGCAGTTCTTC. Protein sequence: CASSVGGTGLYNEQFF.